This is a list of T cell receptor beta chains from one sample in a study of shared clonotypes between healthy human individuals. TCRdb keeps only in-frame clones here, not all; method: immunoSEQ multiplex PCR. The profile covers 1.4 million or so clones, with approximately 98.5% appearing a single time and over 0.3% taken by the ten largest. Sample: naive CD4+ T cells sorted from blood. Receptors were obtained from a man aged 25 to 40 in good health. Both conserved end residues are part of each CDR3. A D gene is named only where the DNA matches it firmly. Clone size appears in some rows only: once, few, many, or a class for an expanded clone.

d_gene: TRBD1; j_gene: TRBJ1-5; v_gene: TRBV6-5; abundance: .; CDR3aa: CASSYDRDGQPQHF; CDR3nt: TGTGCCAGCAGTTACGACAGGGATGGTCAGCCCCAGCATTTT
d_gene: .; j_gene: TRBJ1-1; v_gene: TRBV6-6; abundance: .; CDR3aa: CASGPGPKMDTEAFF; CDR3nt: TGTGCCAGCGGACCGGGACCAAAGATGGACACTGAAGCTTTCTTT
d_gene: .; j_gene: TRBJ2-7; v_gene: TRBV5-1; abundance: .; CDR3aa: CASSLAPDEQYF; CDR3nt: TGCGCCAGCAGCTTGGCCCCGGACGAGCAGTACTTC
d_gene: .; j_gene: TRBJ2-3; v_gene: TRBV6-5; abundance: once; CDR3aa: CASSYFSGLGTDTQYF; CDR3nt: TGTGCCAGCAGTTACTTCTCCGGTCTGGGCACAGATACGCAGTATTTT
d_gene: TRBD1; j_gene: TRBJ2-5; v_gene: TRBV29-1; abundance: .; CDR3aa: CSATGDVETQYF; CDR3nt: TGCAGCGCTACAGGGGACGTGGAGACCCAGTACTTC
d_gene: .; j_gene: TRBJ2-1; v_gene: TRBV7-3; abundance: .; CDR3aa: CASSPGSSYNEQFF; CDR3nt: TGTGCCAGCAGCCCCGGGAGTTCCTACAATGAGCAGTTCTTC
d_gene: TRBD1; j_gene: TRBJ2-7; v_gene: TRBV6-5; abundance: .; CDR3aa: CASSPQGQGSYEQYF; CDR3nt: TGTGCCAGCAGTCCCCAGGGACAGGGTTCCTACGAGCAGTACTTC
d_gene: .; j_gene: TRBJ1-2; v_gene: TRBV7-9; abundance: .; CDR3aa: CASSSIPGPYGYTF; CDR3nt: TGTGCCAGCAGCTCGATACCGGGACCCTATGGCTACACCTTC
d_gene: TRBD1; j_gene: TRBJ1-2; v_gene: TRBV5-4; abundance: .; CDR3aa: CASSQGAGGLGYGYTF; CDR3nt: TGTGCCAGCAGCCAAGGAGCAGGGGGCCTGGGCTATGGCTACACCTTC
d_gene: .; j_gene: TRBJ2-7; v_gene: TRBV5-4; abundance: .; CDR3aa: CASSSQRGNYEQYF; CDR3nt: TGTGCCAGCAGCTCCCAGAGGGGAAACTACGAGCAGTACTTC
d_gene: .; j_gene: TRBJ2-1; v_gene: TRBV14; abundance: .; CDR3aa: CASSQGLGNEQFF; CDR3nt: TGTGCCAGCAGCCAGGGACTGGGCAATGAGCAGTTCTTC
d_gene: .; j_gene: TRBJ2-5; v_gene: TRBV15; abundance: .; CDR3aa: CATSRDLAEKTQYF; CDR3nt: TGTGCCACCAGCAGAGATTTGGCGGAGAAGACCCAGTACTTC
d_gene: .; j_gene: TRBJ2-3; v_gene: TRBV20-1; abundance: .; CDR3aa: CSALEDTQYF; CDR3nt: TGCAGTGCCCTAGAGGATACGCAGTATTTT
d_gene: TRBD2; j_gene: TRBJ2-1; v_gene: TRBV5-1; abundance: .; CDR3aa: CASSSAPGTSGSNEQFF; CDR3nt: TGCGCCAGCAGCTCCGCACCTGGGACTAGCGGGAGCAATGAGCAGTTCTTC
d_gene: TRBD2; j_gene: TRBJ2-3; v_gene: TRBV5-1; abundance: .; CDR3aa: CASSQALAGGQDTQYF; CDR3nt: TGCGCCAGCAGCCAAGCCCTAGCGGGAGGGCAGGATACGCAGTATTTT
d_gene: TRBD1; j_gene: TRBJ2-6; v_gene: TRBV9; abundance: .; CDR3aa: CASSVRSPGRGQGHSGANVLTF; CDR3nt: TGTGCCAGCAGCGTACGATCCCCGGGGAGGGGACAGGGGCACTCTGGGGCCAACGTCCTGACTTTC
d_gene: TRBD2; j_gene: TRBJ2-5; v_gene: TRBV5-1; abundance: .; CDR3aa: CASSGARFSSGKETQYF; CDR3nt: TGCGCCAGCAGCGGAGCCCGATTCTCTAGCGGGAAAGAGACCCAGTACTTC
d_gene: TRBD2; j_gene: TRBJ2-7; v_gene: TRBV7-6; abundance: .; CDR3aa: CASSLRGGAGEQYF; CDR3nt: TGTGCCAGCAGCCTTCGGGGGGGCGCGGGTGAGCAGTACTTC
d_gene: .; j_gene: TRBJ2-1; v_gene: TRBV9; abundance: .; CDR3aa: CASSVVPNTNNEQFF; CDR3nt: TGTGCCAGCAGCGTAGTCCCAAATACCAACAATGAGCAGTTCTTC
d_gene: .; j_gene: TRBJ1-5; v_gene: TRBV30; abundance: .; CDR3aa: CAWSEHGGNQPQHF; CDR3nt: TGTGCCTGGAGTGAACACGGGGGGAATCAGCCCCAGCATTTT
d_gene: .; j_gene: TRBJ2-7; v_gene: TRBV5-4; abundance: .; CDR3aa: CASSLAEDEQYF; CDR3nt: TGTGCCAGCAGCTTGGCAGAGGACGAGCAGTACTTC
d_gene: .; j_gene: TRBJ1-5; v_gene: TRBV6-5; abundance: once; CDR3aa: CASTPGPSNQPQHF; CDR3nt: TGTGCCAGCACCCCCGGACCGAGCAATCAGCCCCAGCATTTT